This passage covers 21 T cell receptor beta chains from one sample sequenced in a study of cytomegalovirus exposure and HLA in healthy donors. A multiplex PCR was run with 60 Vbeta primers and 13 Jbeta primers. The repertoire was sequenced with immunoSEQ multiplex PCR; TCRdb's copy has only in-frame clones and lacks some. The table lists 80,000 to 100,000 clones, over 75% of them singletons. The sample was PBMCs. The source of these receptors is a female donor in good health and CMV-seropositive.

The chain has TRBV2 and TRBJ2-5; 7 bases align to TRBD2. Germline lookup yields CDR1 SNHLY and CDR2 FYNNEI. Losses at the gene ends were 4 bases for V and 4 bases for J; bases not matched to a gene: 6. The CDR3 loop spans 14 amino acids. The CDR3 is CASSGLAIRETQYF. CDR3 DNA: TGTGCCAGCAGTGGACTAGCCATACGAGAGACCCAGTACTTC.

This clone was counted only a few times. The V and J genes are TRBV25-1 and TRBJ1-2; D possibly corresponds to TRBD1 (5 bases). Trimming cost V 4 bases and J 9 bases, with 12 bases left between them. This CDR3 comprises 12 residues. CDR1 MGHDK and CDR2 SYGVNS come from the germline V gene. The chain's CDR3 is CASSGQGRSYTF. As DNA, the CDR3 is TGTGCCAGCAGTGGGCAGGGTAGAAGCTACACCTTC.

The rearrangement uses TRBV5-1 and TRBJ1-2; 9 bases align to TRBD1. Germline lookup yields CDR1 SGHRS and CDR2 YFSETQ. CDR3 size: 13 residues. The junction had 4 bases not matched to a gene; V was cut back by 4 bases and J by 6 bases. CDR3 amino acids: CASSMGQGNGYTF. In nucleotides, the CDR3 is TGCGCCAGCAGCATGGGACAGGGTAATGGCTACACCTTC.

V gene TRBV5-4 combines with J gene TRBJ2-5, with 9 nucleotides matching TRBD2. Trimming at V came to 2 bases and at J to 2 bases, leaving 4 bases not matched to a gene. From germline, CDR1 is SGHNT and CDR2 YYREEE (reference sequence). CDR3 length equals 15 residues. The DNA of the CDR3 is TGTGCCAGCAGCTTTAGCGGGAGTCGTCAAGAGACCCAGTACTTC. Translating it yields CASSFSGSRQETQYF.

The chain employs TRBV6-5 and TRBJ1-6; D gene uncertain. The CDR3 totals 15 residues. V was clipped by 1 base and J by 6 bases, with 10 bases between them. Germline V gives CDR1 MNHEY, CDR2 SVGAGI. The chain's CDR3 is CASSYFGSRNSPLHF. Written as DNA, the CDR3 is TGTGCCAGCAGTTACTTCGGGAGTCGTAATTCACCCCTCCACTTT.

The chain has TRBV5-1 and TRBJ2-7, with 8 bases identical to TRBD1. CDR3 length: 15 residues. Germline CDR1 SGHRS, CDR2 YFSETQ. V was clipped by 2 bases and J by 7 bases; unmatched bases: 11. The CDR3 coding sequence is TGCGCCAGCAGCTTCAGAGGAGGACAGGGTGGAGAGCAGTACTTC. Translation gives CASSFRGGQGGEQYF.

This chain uses TRBV28 with TRBJ2-6, with D maybe TRBD1 (6 bases). The CDR3 runs to 19 residues. CDR1 and CDR2 (germline): MDHEN, SYDVKM. V was pared by 2 bases and J by 0 bases, with 17 bases between. CDR3 nucleotide sequence: TGTGCCAGCAGTTTAATGGGGGCTCGACTATTCTCTGGGGCCAACGTCCTGACTTTC. Translation gives CASSLMGARLFSGANVLTF.

This sequence joins TRBV29-1 and TRBJ1-1; tentatively, D is TRBD1 (6 bases). The CDR3 length is 14 residues. Germline assignment: CDR1 SQVTM and CDR2 ANQGSEA. V was trimmed by 7 bases and J by 0 bases, leaving 15 bases between them. Written as DNA, the CDR3 is TGCAGCGGACACAGGGCTGGCGTGAACACTGAAGCTTTCTTT. Protein product: CSGHRAGVNTEAFF.

The V call is TRBV19, the J call TRBJ2-3; TRBD1 aligns across 7 bases. CDR3 size: 15 residues. Germline V CDR1 and CDR2: LNHDA, SQIVND (reference sequence). V dropped 4 bases and J dropped 5; count of bases not matched to a gene: 9. DNA of the CDR3: TGTGCCAGTAGTAAAAGACAGGGCTTTTTAGATACGCAGTATTTT. Its protein product is CASSKRQGFLDTQYF.

The chain has TRBV19 and TRBJ1-4; no reliable D call. Looked up from germline, CDR1 is LNHDA and CDR2 is SQIVND (reference sequence). This CDR3 contains 14 residues. V lost 3 bases to trimming and J lost 0 bases, with 5 bases between them. The CDR3 DNA follows: TGTGCCAGTAGTATCTCCGCAACTAATGAAAAACTGTTTTTT. Translating gives CASSISATNEKLFF. The full variable domain, completed using reference TRBV19 and TRBJ1-4, is DGGITQSPKYLFRKEGQNVTLSCEQNLNHDAMYWYRQDPGQGLRLIYYSQIVNDFQKGDIAEGYSVSREKKESFPLTVTSAQKNPTAFYLCASSISATNEKLFFGSGTQLSVL.

The CDR3 coding sequence is TGTGCCAGCAGCCTCCCCCACCCTGGGACAGGGCATGGCTACACCTTC. Protein sequence: CASSLPHPGTGHGYTF. The chain combines TRBV5-6 with TRBJ1-2, with TRBD1 identical over 9 bases. The trim removed 4 bases at V and 6 bases at J, leaving 13 bases unmatched. Germline V lookup: CDR1 SGHDT, CDR2 YYEEEE. The CDR3 totals 16 residues.

The chain joins TRBV10-3 to TRBJ2-1; D is possibly TRBD2 (6 bases). Germline V gene sequence: CDR1 ENHRY, CDR2 SYGVKD. The V end lost 5 bases, the J end lost 0 bases, and 11 bases lay between the germline ends. CDR3 length: 15 residues. CDR3 sequence (DNA): TGTGCCATCAGTTCTAGCGTAAGCTCCTACAATGAGCAGTTCTTC. Translation gives CAISSSVSSYNEQFF.

The J gene is TRBJ2-7, the V gene TRBV4-1; 14 nucleotides agree with TRBD2. Germline values: CDR1 MGHRA, CDR2 YSYEKL. There are 15 residues in the CDR3. V shed 4 bases, J shed 4 bases, and the junction held 3 bases outside the gene matches. This CDR3 reads CASSPRTSGGYEQYF. CDR3 bases: TGCGCCAGCAGCCCCAGGACTAGCGGGGGGTACGAGCAGTACTTC.

This rearrangement joins TRBV29-1 to TRBJ2-2, with D possibly TRBD1 on 6 matching bases. The length of the CDR3 is 15 residues. V lost 2 bases and J 3 bases, leaving 13 bases between the germline ends. The germline CDR1 and CDR2 sequences are SQVTM and ANQGSEA. This CDR3 is CSVELAGDDTGELFF. The CDR3 DNA reads as TGCAGCGTTGAACTTGCAGGGGACGACACCGGGGAGCTGTTTTTT.

This clone has only one observation. This chain uses TRBV9 with TRBJ1-1; 8 bases line up with TRBD1. Germline CDR1 is SGDLS and CDR2 is YYNGEE. V shed 0 bases, J shed 5 bases, and the junction held 6 bases outside the gene matches. The CDR3 contains 15 residues. The CDR3 is CASSVEARGQTEAFF. DNA for the CDR3: TGTGCCAGCAGCGTAGAGGCCAGGGGGCAAACTGAAGCTTTCTTT.

This chain connects TRBV5-1 to TRBJ2-1; 14 bases agree with TRBD2. V shed 4 bases, J shed 3 bases, and the junction held 0 bases outside the gene matches. The CDR3 sequence is 15 residues long. Germline V gene lookup returns CDR1 SGHRS and CDR2 YFSETQ. CDR3 nucleotides: TGCGCCAGCAGCGGGACTAGCGGGAGCTACAATGAGCAGTTCTTC. Translating it yields CASSGTSGSYNEQFF. The variable domain in full, with the rest retrieved from reference TRBV5-1 and TRBJ2-1, is KAGVTQTPRYLIKTRGQQVTLSCSPISGHRSVSWYQQTPGQGLQFLFEYFSETQRNKGNFPGRFSGRQFSNSRSEMNVSTLELGDSALYLCASSGTSGSYNEQFFGPGTRLTVL.

The chain recombines TRBV28 with TRBJ1-1; no clear D. Germline values: CDR1 MDHEN, CDR2 SYDVKM. The V and J ends lost 7 bases and 5 bases respectively, with 14 bases between them. The CDR3 covers 13 residues. As DNA, the CDR3 is TGTGCCAGCACCCTAGCGGATGGGACTGAAGCTTTCTTT. Residues: CASTLADGTEAFF.

The genes are TRBV7-2 and TRBJ2-1, with D possibly TRBD2 on 5 matching bases. V shed 1 base and J shed 4 bases, with 8 bases lying between them. The germline gives CDR1 SGHTA, CDR2 FQGNSA. The length of the CDR3 is 14 residues. In nucleotides, the CDR3 is TGTGCCAGCAGCTTAGATCGGGGTTACAATGAGCAGTTCTTC. Encoded protein: CASSLDRGYNEQFF. Drawing the rest from reference TRBV7-2 and TRBJ2-1, the complete variable domain is GAGVSQSPSNKVTEKGKDVELRCDPISGHTALYWYRQSLGQGLEFLIYFQGNSAPDKSGLPSDRFSAERTGGSVSTLTIQRTQQEDSAVYLCASSLDRGYNEQFFGPGTRLTVL.

This rearrangement joins TRBV9 to TRBJ2-7; unclear D gene. Trimming took off 3 bases at V and 0 bases at J, with 10 bases between the two ends. Germline V lookup: CDR1 SGDLS, CDR2 YYNGEE. The CDR3 has 14 amino acids. CDR3 loop: CASSDSDTSYEQYF. CDR3 DNA sequence: TGTGCCAGCAGCGACAGTGATACCTCCTACGAGCAGTACTTC.

This clone was recorded once. The chain has TRBV9 and TRBJ2-7; possibly TRBD2 for D (7 bases). Trimming shortened V by 3 bases and J by 3 bases, and 13 bases separated the two germline ends. Germline loops: CDR1 SGDLS, CDR2 YYNGEE. The CDR3 spans 14 residues. CDR3 sequence: CASSEGGGFYEQYF. The CDR3 DNA sequence: TGTGCCAGCAGCGAGGGAGGGGGGTTCTACGAGCAGTACTTC.

The chain couples TRBV27 to TRBJ2-5, with 8 bases aligning to TRBD2. V trimming: 7 bases; J trimming: 4 bases; junction bases outside the gene matches: 11. The CDR3 consists of 15 residues. In germline, CDR1 is MNHEY, CDR2 SMNVEV (reference sequence). The CDR3 nucleotides are TGTGCCAGCATTGCTAAGCGGGAGAGTCCAGAGACCCAGTACTTC. This sequence encodes CASIAKRESPETQYF.